These T cell receptor beta chains were read from a single sample in a study of blood T cell repertoires in COVID-19. Sequenced by immunoSEQ multiplex PCR; TCRdb stores in-frame clones only, minus some. The data show 200,000 to 250,000 clones, with 70% to 90% seen just once and about 9.4% held by the top ten. Sample: peripheral blood. The receptors stem from a woman between 50 and 59 years old with COVID-19, enrolled during active disease. CDR3s leave out the opening cysteine and the closing phenylalanine or tryptophan. A D gene is named only where the DNA matches it firmly. The listing skips clone size in some rows; elsewhere it reads once, few, many or a size class.

>-|TRBV5-1|TRBD2
ASSPPLAGIRDNEQF
>few|TRBV6-1|TRBD2
ASSGLAGPNTYNEQF
>-|TRBV11-3|-
ASSSGLRETQY
>-|TRBV4-2|TRBD2
ASSASGLAGGQETQY
>once|TRBV30|TRBD1
AWGDRGRRETQY
>-|TRBV29-1|-
SVEGRGGYT
>-|TRBV30|-
AGSFPGGGYGYT
>-|TRBV23-1|TRBD1
ASIRDRGLTDTQY
>-|TRBV30|-
AWSVGEHYGYT
>-|TRBV7-7|TRBD1
ASGTGKETQY
>-|TRBV5-4|TRBD1
ASSSGFQGAREQY
>-|TRBV9|-
ASSVLQGGGELF